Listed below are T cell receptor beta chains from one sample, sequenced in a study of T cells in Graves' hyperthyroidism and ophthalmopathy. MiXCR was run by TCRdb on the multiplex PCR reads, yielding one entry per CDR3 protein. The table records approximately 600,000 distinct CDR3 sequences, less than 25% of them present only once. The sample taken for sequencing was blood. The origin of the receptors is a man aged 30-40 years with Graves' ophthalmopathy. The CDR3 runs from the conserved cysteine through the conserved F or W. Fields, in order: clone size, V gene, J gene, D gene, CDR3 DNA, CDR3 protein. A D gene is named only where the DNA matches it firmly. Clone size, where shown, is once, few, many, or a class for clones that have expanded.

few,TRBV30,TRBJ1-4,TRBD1,TGTGCCTGGAGTGCCTACAGGGGGCCAAATGAAAAACTGTTTTTT,CAWSAYRGPNEKLFF
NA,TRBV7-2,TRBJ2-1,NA,TGTGCCAGCAGCTTAGCGCAGGGCCAAGCCTACGAGCAGTTCTTC,CASSLAQGQAYEQFF
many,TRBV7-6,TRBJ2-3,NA,TGTGCCAGCAGCTTAGCGCTCCCAGCAGATACGCAGTATTTT,CASSLALPADTQYF
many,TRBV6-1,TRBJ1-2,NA,TGTGCCAGCAGTCCGGACATTTGGAACTATGGCTACACCTTC,CASSPDIWNYGYTF
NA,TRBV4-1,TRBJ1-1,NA,TGCGCCAGCAGCCACGGACGTGGGGACACTGAAGCTTTGTTT,CASSHGRGDTEALF
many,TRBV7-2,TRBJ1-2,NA,TGTGCCAGCAGCTTAGACCTACAGTCTTCCAAGAGCGTCTCTAACTATGGCTACACCTTC,CASSLDLQSSKSVSNYGYTF
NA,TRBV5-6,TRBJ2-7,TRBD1,TGTGCCAGCAGCTTCGGGACAGGATTGTTTGTGCAGTACTTC,CASSFGTGLFVQYF
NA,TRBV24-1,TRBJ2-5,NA,TGTGCCACCAGTGAATCTGGACTGTCTCAAGAGACCCAGTACTTC,CATSESGLSQETQYF
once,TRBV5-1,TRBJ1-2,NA,TGCGCCAGCAGCTTGGATACAGGACCTAACTATGGCTACACCTTC,CASSLDTGPNYGYTF
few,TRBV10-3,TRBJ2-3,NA,TGTGCCACGATCGGGACAGATACGCAGTATTTT,CATIGTDTQYF
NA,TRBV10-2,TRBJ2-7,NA,TGCGCCAGCAGCGCCGGGCACTCCTACGAGCAGTACTTC,CASSAGHSYEQYF
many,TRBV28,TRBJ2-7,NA,TGTGCCAGCAGTCCCCCGGGGGACTACGAGCAGTACTTC,CASSPPGDYEQYF
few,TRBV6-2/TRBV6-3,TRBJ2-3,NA,TGTGCCAGCAGGACACTCACCCCACCCGAGGGGACAGATACGCAGTATTTT,CASRTLTPPEGTDTQYF
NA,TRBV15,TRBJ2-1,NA,TGTGCCACCAGCAGAGGAGGGATAAGCTCCTACAATGAGCAGTTCTTC,CATSRGGISSYNEQFF
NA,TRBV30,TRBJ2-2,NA,TGTGCCTGGAGTTCCGACATCCCTCAGGACGGAAAAAACACCGGGGAGCTGTTTTTT,CAWSSDIPQDGKNTGELFF
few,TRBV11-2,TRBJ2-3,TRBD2,TGTGCCAGCAGCTTGGGGACGGGGGGAGATACGCAGTATTTT,CASSLGTGGDTQYF
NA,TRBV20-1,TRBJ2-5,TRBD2,TGCAGTGCTAGAGATTACAGCGGGGGAGACCAAGAGACCCAGTACTTC,CSARDYSGGDQETQYF